The clone carrying this T cell receptor (beta chain) was counted once. No antigen is known for it. V lost 0 bases and J 1 base, leaving 3 bases between the germline ends. Germline V gives CDR1 SGHAT, CDR2 FQNNGV. The CDR3 spans 13 residues. The sample comes from a study of PD-1 blockade in classical Hodgkin lymphoma. General study points: Newly diagnosed and completely responding patients shared comparable baseline diversity. Newly diagnosed patients reportedly trailed healthy donors in baseline TCR diversity. CD4+ TCR diversity, unlike CD8+, rose significantly by C4D1.

Regarding time point: cycle 4 day 1 (C4D1), after around six weeks of nivolumab. Following autologous stem cell transplantation, relapse occurred in every patient, and exposure to brentuximab vedotin varied. Thawed PBMCs underwent magnetic negative selection to obtain purified CD8+ T cells. Complete response, partial response or progressive disease was recorded as best response. Assay: immunoSEQ multiplex PCR; the TCRdb copy retains only in-frame clones and omits some. The sample carries about 10,000 clones, 65% to 75% recorded once. This chain links TRBV11-2 with TRBJ1-2; D is unclear. The clonotype comes from a human donor with classical Hodgkin lymphoma. The sample was CD8+ T cells from blood, taken before the fourth cycle of nivolumab. The CDR3 is CASSLEVNYGYTF. The CDR3 DNA follows: TGTGCCAGCAGCTTAGAAGTTAACTATGGCTACACCTTC.